The T cell receptor beta chain under discussion was sequenced for a study of spatial heterogeneity in lung cancer. Study overall: Detected sequences consistently included more beta-chain ones than alpha-chain ones.

TCRdb called the 5' RACE reads again in MiXCR, with one record for every CDR3 protein. The sample lists 89,000 or so distinct CDR3 sequences, 15% to 25% occurring once. This sample's time point: sample taken at primary tumor resection. Whole RNA came from tumor, nontumor lung or frozen PBMC and was sequenced without being sorted. The approximately 78 donors had untreated early-stage non-small cell lung cancer. V shed 4 bases and J 7 bases; nucleotides not matched to a gene: 7. The CDR3 length is 15 residues. Germline V gene lookup returns CDR1 MDHEN and CDR2 SYDVKM. The sequence came from a male donor with early-stage non-small cell lung cancer. The sequenced sample was PBMCs, obtained at surgery. The J gene is TRBJ1-6, the V gene TRBV28; 7 nucleotides agree with TRBD1. Here the CDR3 DNA reads TGTGCCAGCAGTTCAGGCGGCAGGGGGAATTCACCCCTCCACTTT. Protein: CASSSGGRGNSPLHF.